What follows are 4 T cell receptor beta chains derived from one specimen sequenced in a study of cytomegalovirus exposure and HLA in healthy donors. Use of 60 Vbeta and 13 Jbeta primers characterized the PCR. Clones were read by immunoSEQ multiplex PCR, and TCRdb kept only the in-frame ones, dropping some. The profile covers roughly 180,000 clones, with 77% appearing a single time and 1.4% to 1.5% taken by the ten largest. Input material: PBMCs. The receptor source for this set is a woman under 40 in good health and CMV-seropositive.

This sequence joins TRBV20-1 and TRBJ2-7; a possible D gene is TRBD1 (6 bases). The CDR3 has 11 residues. Between the trimmed V and J ends, which lost 7 bases and 4 bases, there was a span of 11 bases. Per the germline V gene, CDR1 is DFQATT and CDR2 is SNEGSKA (reference sequence). CDR3 in amino acids: CSGQGQYEQYF. CDR3 DNA: TGCAGTGGGCAGGGGCAATACGAGCAGTACTTC.

This sequence joins TRBV29-1 and TRBJ2-3; D may be TRBD2 (6 bases). V lost 4 bases, J lost 3 bases, and 11 bases lay in between. CDR1 SQVTM and CDR2 ANQGSEA come from the germline V gene. CDR3 length equals 13 residues. CDR3 residues: CSVGRALTDTQYF. The CDR3 DNA follows: TGCAGCGTTGGGAGGGCCCTAACAGATACGCAGTATTTT.

The chain recombines TRBV27 with TRBJ2-7, with 7 bases that match TRBD2. Germline CDR1 reads MNHEY; CDR2 reads SMNVEV (reference sequence). Trimming cost V 6 bases and J 5 bases; bases outside gene matches: 13. This CDR3 region has 15 residues. The DNA for the CDR3 is TGTGCCAGCAGCCGGGGGGTGGCGGCTCGAAACGAGCAGTACTTC. Translating it yields CASSRGVAARNEQYF.

This clone has more than one count but fewer than ten. This sequence joins TRBV5-1 and TRBJ2-5; TRBD1 matches 8 bases. The CDR3 has 16 amino acids. The germline CDR1 and CDR2 sequences are SGHRS and YFSETQ. V lost 4 bases to trimming and J lost 5 bases; unmatched junction nucleotides: 13. The CDR3 loop reads CASSITARGRGETQYF. The CDR3 DNA is TGCGCCAGCAGCATCACGGCCAGGGGGCGCGGGGAGACCCAGTACTTC.